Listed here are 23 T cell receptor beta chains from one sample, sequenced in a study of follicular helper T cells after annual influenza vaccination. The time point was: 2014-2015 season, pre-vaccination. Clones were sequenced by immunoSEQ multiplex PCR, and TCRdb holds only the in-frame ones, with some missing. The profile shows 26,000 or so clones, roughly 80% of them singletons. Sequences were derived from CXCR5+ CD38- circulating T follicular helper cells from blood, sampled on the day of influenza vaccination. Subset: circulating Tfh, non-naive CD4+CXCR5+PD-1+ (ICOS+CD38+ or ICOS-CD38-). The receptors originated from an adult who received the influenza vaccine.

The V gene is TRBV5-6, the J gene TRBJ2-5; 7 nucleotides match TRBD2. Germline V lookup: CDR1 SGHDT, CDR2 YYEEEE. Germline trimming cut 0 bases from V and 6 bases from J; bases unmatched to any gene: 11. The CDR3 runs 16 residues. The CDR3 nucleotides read TGTGCCAGCAGCTTGGCCGGAGGACTAGAGGTAAAGACCCAGTACTTC. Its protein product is CASSLAGGLEVKTQYF.

CDR3 protein: CSVTGGPGEQYF. In DNA, the CDR3 is TGCAGCGTTACAGGGGGACCTGGCGAGCAGTACTTC. This sequence joins TRBV29-1 and TRBJ2-7, with 8 bases matching TRBD1. The CDR3 runs to 12 residues. The V segment lost 5 bases and the J segment 6 bases; nucleotides outside the gene matches: 6. Germline V CDR1 and CDR2: SQVTM, ANQGSEA.

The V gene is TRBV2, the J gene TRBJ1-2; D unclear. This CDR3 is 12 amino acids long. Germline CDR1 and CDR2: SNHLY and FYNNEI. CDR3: CAEQSTGYGYTF. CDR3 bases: TGTGCAGAGCAATCGACGGGCTATGGCTACACCTTC. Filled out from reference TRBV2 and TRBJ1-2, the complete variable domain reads EPEVTQTPSHQVTQMGQEVILRCVPISNHLYFYWYRQILGQKVEFLVSFYNNEISEKSEIFDDQFSVERPDGSNFTLKIRSTKLEDSAMYFCAEQSTGYGYTFGSGTRLTVV.

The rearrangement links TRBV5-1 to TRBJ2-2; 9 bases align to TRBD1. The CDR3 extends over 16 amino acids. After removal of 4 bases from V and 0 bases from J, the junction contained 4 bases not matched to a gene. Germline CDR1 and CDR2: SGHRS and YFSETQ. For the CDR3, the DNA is TGCGCCAGCAGCGTGGGACAGGGCGCGAACACCGGGGAGCTGTTTTTT. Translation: CASSVGQGANTGELFF.

This chain's CDR3 is CASSFSLAGGPYEQYF. Written as DNA, the CDR3 is TGTGCCAGCAGCTTTTCACTAGCGGGAGGCCCCTACGAGCAGTACTTC. This chain joins TRBV5-4 and TRBJ2-7; TRBD2 aligns across 12 bases. Germline V gives CDR1 SGHNT, CDR2 YYREEE (reference sequence). Trimming removed 2 bases from V and 2 bases from J; junction bases left unmatched: 5. This CDR3 has 16 amino acids.

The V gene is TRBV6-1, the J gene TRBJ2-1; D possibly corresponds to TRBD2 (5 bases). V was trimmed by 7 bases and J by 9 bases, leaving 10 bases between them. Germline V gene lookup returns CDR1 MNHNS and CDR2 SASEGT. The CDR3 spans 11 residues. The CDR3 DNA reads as TGTGCCAGCAATTTAGCGATTGAGCAGTTCTTC. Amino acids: CASNLAIEQFF.

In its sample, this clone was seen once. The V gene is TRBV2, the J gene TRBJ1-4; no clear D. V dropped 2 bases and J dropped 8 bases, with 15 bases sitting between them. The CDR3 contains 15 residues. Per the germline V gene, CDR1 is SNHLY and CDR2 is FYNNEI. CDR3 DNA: TGTGCCAGCAGTGAATACGAGGGAGGCGACGAAAAACTGTTTTTT. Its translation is CASSEYEGGDEKLFF.

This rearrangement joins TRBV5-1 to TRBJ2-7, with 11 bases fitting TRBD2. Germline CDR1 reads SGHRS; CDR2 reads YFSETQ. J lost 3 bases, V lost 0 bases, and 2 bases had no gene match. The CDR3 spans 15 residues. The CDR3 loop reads CASSLVLAGDYEQYF. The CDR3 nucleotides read TGCGCCAGCAGCTTGGTACTAGCGGGAGACTACGAGCAGTACTTC. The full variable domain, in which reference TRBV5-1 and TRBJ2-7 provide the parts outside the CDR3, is KAGVTQTPRYLIKTRGQQVTLSCSPISGHRSVSWYQQTPGQGLQFLFEYFSETQRNKGNFPGRFSGRQFSNSRSEMNVSTLELGDSALYLCASSLVLAGDYEQYFGPGTRLTVT.

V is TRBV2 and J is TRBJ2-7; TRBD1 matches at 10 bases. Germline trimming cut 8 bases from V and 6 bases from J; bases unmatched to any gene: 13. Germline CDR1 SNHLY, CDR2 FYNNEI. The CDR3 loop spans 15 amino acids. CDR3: CASRGDRGAPSEQYF. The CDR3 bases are TGTGCCAGCCGAGGGGACAGGGGCGCCCCAAGCGAGCAGTACTTC.

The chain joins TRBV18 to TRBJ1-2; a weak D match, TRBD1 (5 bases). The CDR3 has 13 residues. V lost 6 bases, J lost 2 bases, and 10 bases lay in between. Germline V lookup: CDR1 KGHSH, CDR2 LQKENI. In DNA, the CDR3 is TGTGCCAGCTCCCGGGGGAGCAACTATGGCTACACCTTC. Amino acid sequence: CASSRGSNYGYTF. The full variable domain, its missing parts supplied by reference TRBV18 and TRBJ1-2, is NAGVMQNPRHLVRRRGQEARLRCSPMKGHSHVYWYRQLPEEGLKFMVYLQKENIIDESGMPKERFSAEFPKEGPSILRIQQVVRGDSAAYFCASSRGSNYGYTFGSGTRLTVV.

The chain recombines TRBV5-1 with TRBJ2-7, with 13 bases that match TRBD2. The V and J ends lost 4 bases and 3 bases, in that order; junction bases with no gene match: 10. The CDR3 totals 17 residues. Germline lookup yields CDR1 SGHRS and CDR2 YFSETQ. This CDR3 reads CASSISTSGRALYEQYF. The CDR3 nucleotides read TGCGCCAGCAGCATTTCTACTAGCGGGAGGGCCCTCTACGAGCAGTACTTC.

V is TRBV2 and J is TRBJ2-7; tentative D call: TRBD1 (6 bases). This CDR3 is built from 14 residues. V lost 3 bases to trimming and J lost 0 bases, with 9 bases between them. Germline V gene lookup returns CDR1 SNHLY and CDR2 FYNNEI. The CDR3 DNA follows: TGTGCCAGCAGTGAGAGGGACAACTCCTACGAGCAGTACTTC. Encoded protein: CASSERDNSYEQYF.

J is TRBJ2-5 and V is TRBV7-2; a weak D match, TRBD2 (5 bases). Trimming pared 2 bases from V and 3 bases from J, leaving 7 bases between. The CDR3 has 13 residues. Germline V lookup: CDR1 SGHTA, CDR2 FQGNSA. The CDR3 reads CASSLSSKETQYF. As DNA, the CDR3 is TGTGCCAGCAGCTTATCTAGCAAAGAGACCCAGTACTTC.

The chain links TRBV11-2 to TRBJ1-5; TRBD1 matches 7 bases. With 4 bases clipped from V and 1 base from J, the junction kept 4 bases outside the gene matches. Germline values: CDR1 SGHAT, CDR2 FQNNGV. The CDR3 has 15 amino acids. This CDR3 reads CASSWDSYSNQPQHF. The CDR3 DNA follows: TGTGCCAGCAGCTGGGACAGCTACAGCAATCAGCCCCAGCATTTT. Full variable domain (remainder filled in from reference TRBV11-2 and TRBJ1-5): EAGVAQSPRYKIIEKRQSVAFWCNPISGHATLYWYQQILGQGPKLLIQFQNNGVVDDSQLPKDRFSAERLKGVDSTLKIQPAKLEDSAVYLCASSWDSYSNQPQHFGDGTRLSIL.

This CDR3 reads CASSLDRAGLSPLHF. DNA of the CDR3: TGTGCCAGCAGCTTAGATCGGGCAGGGTTGTCACCCCTCCACTTT. V is TRBV11-2 and J is TRBJ1-6; possible D gene TRBD1, 5 bases. This CDR3 is 15 amino acids long. V dropped 0 bases and J dropped 10 bases, with 13 bases sitting between them. Germline CDR1 reads SGHAT; CDR2 reads FQNNGV.

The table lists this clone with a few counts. This CDR3 is CASSKWDSGGNTIYF. Written as DNA, the CDR3 is TGCGCCAGCAGCAAATGGGACAGCGGTGGAAACACCATATATTTT. V is TRBV5-1 and J is TRBJ1-3; 7 nucleotides match TRBD1. The junction had 7 bases not matched to a gene; V was cut back by 4 bases and J by 3 bases. CDR3 length: 15 residues. CDR1 and CDR2 from the germline V gene are SGHRS and YFSETQ.

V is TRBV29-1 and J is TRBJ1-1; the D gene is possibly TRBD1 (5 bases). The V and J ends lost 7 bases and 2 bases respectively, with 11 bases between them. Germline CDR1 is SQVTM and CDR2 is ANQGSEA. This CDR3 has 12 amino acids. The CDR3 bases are TGCAGCGCACACAGGAGTAACACTGAAGCTTTCTTT. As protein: CSAHRSNTEAFF.

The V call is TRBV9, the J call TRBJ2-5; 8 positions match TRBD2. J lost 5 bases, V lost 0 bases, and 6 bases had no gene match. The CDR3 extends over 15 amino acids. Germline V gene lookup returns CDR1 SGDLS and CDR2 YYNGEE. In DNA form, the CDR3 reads TGTGCCAGCAGCGTAGATCGCGGCGGGAGGGAGACCCAGTACTTC. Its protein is CASSVDRGGRETQYF.

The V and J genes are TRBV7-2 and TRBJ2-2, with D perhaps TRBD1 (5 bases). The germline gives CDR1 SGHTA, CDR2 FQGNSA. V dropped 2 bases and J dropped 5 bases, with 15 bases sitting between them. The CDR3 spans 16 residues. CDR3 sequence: CASSLSQGRLTGELFF. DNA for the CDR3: TGTGCCAGCAGCTTATCGCAGGGTCGATTGACCGGGGAGCTGTTTTTT.

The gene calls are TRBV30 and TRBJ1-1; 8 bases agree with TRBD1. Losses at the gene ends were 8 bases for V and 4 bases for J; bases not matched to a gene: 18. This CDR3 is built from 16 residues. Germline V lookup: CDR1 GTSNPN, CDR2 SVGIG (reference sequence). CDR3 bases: TGTGCCGGAGCGGCGGCGACAGGGGCGGGTGGCACTGAAGCTTTCTTT. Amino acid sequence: CAGAAATGAGGTEAFF.

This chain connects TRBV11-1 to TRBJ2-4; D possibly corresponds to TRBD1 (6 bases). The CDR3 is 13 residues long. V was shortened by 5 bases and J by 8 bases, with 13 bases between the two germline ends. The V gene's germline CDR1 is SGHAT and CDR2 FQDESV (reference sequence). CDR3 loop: CASSTYRADIQYF. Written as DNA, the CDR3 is TGTGCCAGCAGCACCTACAGGGCAGACATTCAGTACTTC.

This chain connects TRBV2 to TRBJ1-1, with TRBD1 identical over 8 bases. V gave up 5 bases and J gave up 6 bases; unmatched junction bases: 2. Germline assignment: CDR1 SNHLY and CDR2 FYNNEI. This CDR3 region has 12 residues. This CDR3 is CASSSTGAEAFF. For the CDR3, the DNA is TGTGCCAGCAGTTCGACAGGGGCTGAAGCTTTCTTT.

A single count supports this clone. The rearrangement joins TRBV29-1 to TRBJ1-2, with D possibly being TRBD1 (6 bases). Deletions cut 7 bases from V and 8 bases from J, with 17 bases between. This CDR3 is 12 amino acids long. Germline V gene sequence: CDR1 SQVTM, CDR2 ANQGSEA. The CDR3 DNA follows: TGCAGCGCTTCGGAGGGGGGGGGAGGCTACACCTTC. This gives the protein CSASEGGGGYTF. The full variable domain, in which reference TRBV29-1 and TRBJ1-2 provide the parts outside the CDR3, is SAVISQKPSRDICQRGTSLTIQCQVDSQVTMMFWYRQQPGQSLTLIATANQGSEATYESGFVIDKFPISRPNLTFSTLTVSNMSPEDSSIYLCSASEGGGGYTFGSGTRLTVV.